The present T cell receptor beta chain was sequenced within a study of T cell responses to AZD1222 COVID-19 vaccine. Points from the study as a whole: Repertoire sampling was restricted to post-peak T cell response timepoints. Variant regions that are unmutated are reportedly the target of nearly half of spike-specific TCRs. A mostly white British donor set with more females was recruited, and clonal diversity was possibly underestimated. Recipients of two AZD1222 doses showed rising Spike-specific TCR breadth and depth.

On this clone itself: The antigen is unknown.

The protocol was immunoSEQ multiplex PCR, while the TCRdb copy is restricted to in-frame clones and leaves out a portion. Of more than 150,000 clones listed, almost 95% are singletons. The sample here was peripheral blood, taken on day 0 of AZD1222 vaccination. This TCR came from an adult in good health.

The CDR3 protein is CAWRATGDEQFF. The CDR3 DNA reads TGTGCCTGGAGGGCTACGGGTGACGAGCAGTTCTTC. The chain uses TRBV30 and TRBJ2-1, with D uncertain. Trimming removed 3 bases from V and 10 bases from J, with 13 bases in between. The CDR3 length is 12 residues. Per germline, CDR1 GTSNPN and CDR2 SVGIG (reference sequence). Drawing the rest from reference TRBV30 and TRBJ2-1, the complete variable domain is SQTIHQWPATLVQPVGSPLSLECTVEGTSNPNLYWYRQAAGRGLQLLFYSVGIGQISSEVPQNLSASRPQDRQFILSSKKLLLSDSGFYLCAWRATGDEQFFGPGTRLTVL.